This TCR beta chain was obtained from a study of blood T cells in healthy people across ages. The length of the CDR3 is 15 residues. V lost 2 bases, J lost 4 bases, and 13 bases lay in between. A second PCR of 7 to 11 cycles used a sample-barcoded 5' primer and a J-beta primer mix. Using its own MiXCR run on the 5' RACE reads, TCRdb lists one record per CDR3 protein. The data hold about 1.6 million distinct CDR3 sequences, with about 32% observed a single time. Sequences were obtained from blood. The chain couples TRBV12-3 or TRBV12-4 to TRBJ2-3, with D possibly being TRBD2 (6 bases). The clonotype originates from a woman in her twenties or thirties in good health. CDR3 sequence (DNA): TGTGCCAGCAGTTTATCGGGAGTGCGCGCAGATACGCAGTATTTT. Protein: CASSLSGVRADTQYF.